The clone carrying this TCR beta chain was seen only a few times. Its target is unknown. The CDR3 has 14 residues. The trim removed 10 bases at V and 5 bases at J, leaving 9 bases unmatched. The germline CDR1 and CDR2 sequences are ENHRY and SYGVKD. The data belong to a study of cytomegalovirus exposure and HLA in healthy donors. Study conclusions and caveats: Among TCR beta chains of equal frequency, HLA-associated ones were more clonally expanded in a later analysis. Near-uniform donor sequencing depth was presumed by presence/absence analyses. TCR beta sequences reportedly predicted most subjects' HLA-A and HLA-B alleles accurately.

Healthy bone marrow donors made up the donors. PCR employed 60 Vbeta and 13 Jbeta primers. Repertoires were generated with immunoSEQ multiplex PCR, while TCRdb's copy carries only in-frame clones and drops some. The sample has roughly 100,000 clones; approximately 14% are singletons. The V and J genes are TRBV10-3 and TRBJ1-5; 9 positions match TRBD1. This sequence was found in a female donor in good health and CMV-seronegative. Sequencing used PBMCs. Here the CDR3 reads CANGGDRDDQPQHF. As DNA, the CDR3 is TGTGCCAACGGGGGGGACAGGGATGATCAGCCCCAGCATTTT.